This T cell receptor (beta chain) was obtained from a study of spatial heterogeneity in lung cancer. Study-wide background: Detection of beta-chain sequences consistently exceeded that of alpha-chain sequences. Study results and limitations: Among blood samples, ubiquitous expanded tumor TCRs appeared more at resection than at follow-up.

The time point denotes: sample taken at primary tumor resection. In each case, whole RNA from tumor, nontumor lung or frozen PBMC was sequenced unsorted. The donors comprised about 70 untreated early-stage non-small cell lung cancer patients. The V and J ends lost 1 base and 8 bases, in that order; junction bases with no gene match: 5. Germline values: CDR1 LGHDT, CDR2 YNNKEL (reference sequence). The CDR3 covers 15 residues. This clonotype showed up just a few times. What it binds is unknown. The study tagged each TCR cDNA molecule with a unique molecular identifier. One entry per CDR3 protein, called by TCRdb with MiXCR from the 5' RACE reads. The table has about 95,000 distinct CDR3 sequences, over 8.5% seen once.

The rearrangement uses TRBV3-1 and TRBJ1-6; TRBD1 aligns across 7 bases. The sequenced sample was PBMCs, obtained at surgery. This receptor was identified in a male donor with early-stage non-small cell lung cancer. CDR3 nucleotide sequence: TGTGCCAGCAGCCAAGGGGGAACAGGGGATTCACCCCTCCACTTT. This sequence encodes CASSQGGTGDSPLHF.